This T cell receptor (beta chain) comes out of a study of CD8 T cells in ankylosing spondylitis. Study-wide points: Ankylosing spondylitis blood appeared to carry a characteristic TCR beta motif of eight or nine highly homologous variants. Before this, some motif variants had been reported in reactive arthritis synovial fluid and blood. Disease-associated clones were reportedly significantly overrepresented in matched ankylosing spondylitis synovial fluid.

For this clonotype: The antigen remains undetermined.

TCR beta libraries were made by quantitative 5'-RACE with molecular barcodes. TCRdb used MiXCR to reprocess the 5' RACE reads, holding one entry per CDR3 protein. The table shows roughly 230,000 distinct CDR3 sequences, with more than 15% occurring only once. Material for sequencing was blood, either unsorted or a sorted T cell fraction (not recorded which). The clonotype originates from a male donor with ankylosing spondylitis or in good health (not recorded which).

The CDR3 region has the DNA TGTGCCAGCTCACCAACGGCAGATACGCAGTATTTT. Translated: CASSPTADTQYF. The rearrangement links TRBV18 to TRBJ2-3, with D unresolved. Germline lookup yields CDR1 KGHSH and CDR2 LQKENI. The CDR3 length is 12 residues. Trimming took off 2 bases at V and 4 bases at J, with 4 bases between the two ends.